A selection of T cell receptor beta chains follows, all from one sample in a study of radiotherapy plus CTLA-4 blockade in lung cancer. Method: immunoSEQ multiplex PCR; TCRdb's copy keeps in-frame clones and lacks some. The sample records 75,000 to 95,000 clones, about four fifths being singletons. This material consisted of peripheral blood, taken from a patient treated with radiotherapy plus ipilimumab. The receptors were gathered from a human donor with non-small cell lung cancer that progressed on radiotherapy plus ipilimumab. CDR3s include the opening cysteine and the closing phenylalanine or tryptophan. The D gene is left open where the match is weak. The size of a clone is reported for some rows only, either as once, few or many, or as a class for expanded clones.

>TRBJ1-1|-|TRBV25-1|-
CASSETGRTEAFF
TGTGCCAGCAGTGAAACAGGGAGAACTGAAGCTTTCTTT
>TRBJ2-7|-|TRBV6-6|-
CASGGTQLYEQYF
TGTGCCAGTGGTGGCACCCAACTCTACGAGCAGTACTTC
>TRBJ2-5|-|TRBV10-3|-
CAISESTGTETQYF
TGTGCCATCAGTGAGTCTACAGGTACGGAGACCCAGTACTTC
>TRBJ1-3|few|TRBV19|-
CASSVGGTGNTIYF
TGTGCCAGTAGTGTCGGGGGGACTGGAAACACCATATATTTT
>TRBJ1-2|-|TRBV19|TRBD1
CASSRTGAYSYGYTF
TGTGCCAGTAGCCGGACAGGGGCATATTCCTATGGCTACACCTTC
>TRBJ2-3|-|TRBV29-1|TRBD1
CSVNRGLVDTQYF
TGCAGCGTAAACAGGGGTTTGGTGGATACGCAGTATTTT
>TRBJ2-7|once|TRBV2|-
CASSDLLISYEQYF
TGTGCCAGCAGTGACCTCCTCATTTCCTACGAGCAGTACTTC
>TRBJ2-7|-|TRBV12-5|TRBD1
CASGSGTDGEQYF
TGTGCTAGTGGATCCGGGACAGATGGAGAGCAGTACTTC
>TRBJ1-4|-|TRBV28|TRBD1
CASSPTGGREKLFF
TGTGCCAGCAGCCCGACAGGGGGCCGGGAAAAACTGTTTTTT
>TRBJ2-1|-|TRBV4-1|-
CASSQDPLVYNEQFF
TGCGCCAGCAGCCAAGATCCCCTAGTCTACAATGAGCAGTTCTTC
>TRBJ2-3|-|TRBV7-2|-
CASSHRVRTDTQYF
TGTGCCAGCAGCCACAGGGTTCGGACAGATACGCAGTATTTT
>TRBJ1-2|-|TRBV25-1|TRBD1
CASRPGGSYYGYTF
TGTGCCAGCAGACCAGGGGGGAGTTACTATGGCTACACCTTC